The following is a TCR beta chain sequence with its context. Its antigen remains unidentified. At a deep level, the assay was run. Each subset's genomic DNA was shared equally among a number of immunoSEQ plates. Measured with immunoSEQ multiplex PCR; TCRdb has only the in-frame clones, and not every one. The table lists 2,500,000 or so clones, under 95% of them singletons. The V and J ends lost 3 bases and 4 bases, in that order; junction bases with no gene match: 5. The length of the CDR3 is 15 residues. In germline, CDR1 is SGHAT, CDR2 FQNNGV. The record originates from a study of shared clonotypes between healthy human individuals. Study-level results: The study generally estimated greater richness for naive than memory subsets.

Donors comprised only Caucasian adults living in Nashville, Tennessee. The gene calls are TRBV11-2 and TRBJ2-3, with 9 bases aligning to TRBD2. The TCR originated in a man aged 18 to 30 in good health. Some clones in this sample may be carry-over from other donors' samples. The sequencing input was naive CD4+ T cells from PBMCs. Subset meaning: CD45RA+ positively selected. DNA of the CDR3: TGTGCCAGCAGCTTCCTAGCGGGGTTGGCAGATACGCAGTATTTT. Encoded protein: CASSFLAGLADTQYF.